This T cell receptor beta chain was captured by sequencing in a study of cytomegalovirus exposure and HLA in healthy donors. Study observations and caveats: The authors assumed roughly uniform sequencing depth across donors for presence/absence analyses. According to the study, roughly 160 TCR beta chains were cytomegalovirus-associated.

Notes on this clone: What it binds is not known.

The PCR made use of 60 Vbeta and 13 Jbeta primers. This table comes from immunoSEQ multiplex PCR, and its TCRdb copy is limited to in-frame clones, with some not included. The repertoire holds some 130,000 clones, with around 79% as singletons. The CDR3 sequence is 13 residues long. The V and J ends lost 2 bases and 5 bases respectively, with 10 bases between them. Looked up from germline, CDR1 is MNHEY and CDR2 is SMNVEV (reference sequence). Sequences were obtained from PBMCs. The chain couples TRBV27 to TRBJ2-7; weak D call: TRBD1 (6 bases). The receptor was isolated from a woman younger than 45 in good health and CMV-seropositive. CDR3 region: CASSLDWTDEQYF. The CDR3 DNA reads as TGTGCCAGCAGTTTAGACTGGACAGACGAGCAGTACTTC.